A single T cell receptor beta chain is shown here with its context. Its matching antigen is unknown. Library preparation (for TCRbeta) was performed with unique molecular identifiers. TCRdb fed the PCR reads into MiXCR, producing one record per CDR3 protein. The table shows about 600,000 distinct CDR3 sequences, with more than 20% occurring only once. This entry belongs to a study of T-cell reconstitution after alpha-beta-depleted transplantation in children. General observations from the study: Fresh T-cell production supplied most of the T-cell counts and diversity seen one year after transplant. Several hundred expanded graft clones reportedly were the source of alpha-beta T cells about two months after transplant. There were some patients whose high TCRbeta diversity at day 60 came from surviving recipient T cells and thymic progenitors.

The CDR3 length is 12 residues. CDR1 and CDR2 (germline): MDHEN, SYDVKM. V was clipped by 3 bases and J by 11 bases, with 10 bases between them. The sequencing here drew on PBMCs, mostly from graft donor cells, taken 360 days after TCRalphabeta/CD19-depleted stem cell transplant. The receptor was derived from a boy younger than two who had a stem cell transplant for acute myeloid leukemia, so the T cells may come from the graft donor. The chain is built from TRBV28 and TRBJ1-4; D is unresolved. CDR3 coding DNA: TGTGCCAGCAGTTTCTCACGCGAGAAACTGTTTTTT. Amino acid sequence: CASSFSREKLFF.